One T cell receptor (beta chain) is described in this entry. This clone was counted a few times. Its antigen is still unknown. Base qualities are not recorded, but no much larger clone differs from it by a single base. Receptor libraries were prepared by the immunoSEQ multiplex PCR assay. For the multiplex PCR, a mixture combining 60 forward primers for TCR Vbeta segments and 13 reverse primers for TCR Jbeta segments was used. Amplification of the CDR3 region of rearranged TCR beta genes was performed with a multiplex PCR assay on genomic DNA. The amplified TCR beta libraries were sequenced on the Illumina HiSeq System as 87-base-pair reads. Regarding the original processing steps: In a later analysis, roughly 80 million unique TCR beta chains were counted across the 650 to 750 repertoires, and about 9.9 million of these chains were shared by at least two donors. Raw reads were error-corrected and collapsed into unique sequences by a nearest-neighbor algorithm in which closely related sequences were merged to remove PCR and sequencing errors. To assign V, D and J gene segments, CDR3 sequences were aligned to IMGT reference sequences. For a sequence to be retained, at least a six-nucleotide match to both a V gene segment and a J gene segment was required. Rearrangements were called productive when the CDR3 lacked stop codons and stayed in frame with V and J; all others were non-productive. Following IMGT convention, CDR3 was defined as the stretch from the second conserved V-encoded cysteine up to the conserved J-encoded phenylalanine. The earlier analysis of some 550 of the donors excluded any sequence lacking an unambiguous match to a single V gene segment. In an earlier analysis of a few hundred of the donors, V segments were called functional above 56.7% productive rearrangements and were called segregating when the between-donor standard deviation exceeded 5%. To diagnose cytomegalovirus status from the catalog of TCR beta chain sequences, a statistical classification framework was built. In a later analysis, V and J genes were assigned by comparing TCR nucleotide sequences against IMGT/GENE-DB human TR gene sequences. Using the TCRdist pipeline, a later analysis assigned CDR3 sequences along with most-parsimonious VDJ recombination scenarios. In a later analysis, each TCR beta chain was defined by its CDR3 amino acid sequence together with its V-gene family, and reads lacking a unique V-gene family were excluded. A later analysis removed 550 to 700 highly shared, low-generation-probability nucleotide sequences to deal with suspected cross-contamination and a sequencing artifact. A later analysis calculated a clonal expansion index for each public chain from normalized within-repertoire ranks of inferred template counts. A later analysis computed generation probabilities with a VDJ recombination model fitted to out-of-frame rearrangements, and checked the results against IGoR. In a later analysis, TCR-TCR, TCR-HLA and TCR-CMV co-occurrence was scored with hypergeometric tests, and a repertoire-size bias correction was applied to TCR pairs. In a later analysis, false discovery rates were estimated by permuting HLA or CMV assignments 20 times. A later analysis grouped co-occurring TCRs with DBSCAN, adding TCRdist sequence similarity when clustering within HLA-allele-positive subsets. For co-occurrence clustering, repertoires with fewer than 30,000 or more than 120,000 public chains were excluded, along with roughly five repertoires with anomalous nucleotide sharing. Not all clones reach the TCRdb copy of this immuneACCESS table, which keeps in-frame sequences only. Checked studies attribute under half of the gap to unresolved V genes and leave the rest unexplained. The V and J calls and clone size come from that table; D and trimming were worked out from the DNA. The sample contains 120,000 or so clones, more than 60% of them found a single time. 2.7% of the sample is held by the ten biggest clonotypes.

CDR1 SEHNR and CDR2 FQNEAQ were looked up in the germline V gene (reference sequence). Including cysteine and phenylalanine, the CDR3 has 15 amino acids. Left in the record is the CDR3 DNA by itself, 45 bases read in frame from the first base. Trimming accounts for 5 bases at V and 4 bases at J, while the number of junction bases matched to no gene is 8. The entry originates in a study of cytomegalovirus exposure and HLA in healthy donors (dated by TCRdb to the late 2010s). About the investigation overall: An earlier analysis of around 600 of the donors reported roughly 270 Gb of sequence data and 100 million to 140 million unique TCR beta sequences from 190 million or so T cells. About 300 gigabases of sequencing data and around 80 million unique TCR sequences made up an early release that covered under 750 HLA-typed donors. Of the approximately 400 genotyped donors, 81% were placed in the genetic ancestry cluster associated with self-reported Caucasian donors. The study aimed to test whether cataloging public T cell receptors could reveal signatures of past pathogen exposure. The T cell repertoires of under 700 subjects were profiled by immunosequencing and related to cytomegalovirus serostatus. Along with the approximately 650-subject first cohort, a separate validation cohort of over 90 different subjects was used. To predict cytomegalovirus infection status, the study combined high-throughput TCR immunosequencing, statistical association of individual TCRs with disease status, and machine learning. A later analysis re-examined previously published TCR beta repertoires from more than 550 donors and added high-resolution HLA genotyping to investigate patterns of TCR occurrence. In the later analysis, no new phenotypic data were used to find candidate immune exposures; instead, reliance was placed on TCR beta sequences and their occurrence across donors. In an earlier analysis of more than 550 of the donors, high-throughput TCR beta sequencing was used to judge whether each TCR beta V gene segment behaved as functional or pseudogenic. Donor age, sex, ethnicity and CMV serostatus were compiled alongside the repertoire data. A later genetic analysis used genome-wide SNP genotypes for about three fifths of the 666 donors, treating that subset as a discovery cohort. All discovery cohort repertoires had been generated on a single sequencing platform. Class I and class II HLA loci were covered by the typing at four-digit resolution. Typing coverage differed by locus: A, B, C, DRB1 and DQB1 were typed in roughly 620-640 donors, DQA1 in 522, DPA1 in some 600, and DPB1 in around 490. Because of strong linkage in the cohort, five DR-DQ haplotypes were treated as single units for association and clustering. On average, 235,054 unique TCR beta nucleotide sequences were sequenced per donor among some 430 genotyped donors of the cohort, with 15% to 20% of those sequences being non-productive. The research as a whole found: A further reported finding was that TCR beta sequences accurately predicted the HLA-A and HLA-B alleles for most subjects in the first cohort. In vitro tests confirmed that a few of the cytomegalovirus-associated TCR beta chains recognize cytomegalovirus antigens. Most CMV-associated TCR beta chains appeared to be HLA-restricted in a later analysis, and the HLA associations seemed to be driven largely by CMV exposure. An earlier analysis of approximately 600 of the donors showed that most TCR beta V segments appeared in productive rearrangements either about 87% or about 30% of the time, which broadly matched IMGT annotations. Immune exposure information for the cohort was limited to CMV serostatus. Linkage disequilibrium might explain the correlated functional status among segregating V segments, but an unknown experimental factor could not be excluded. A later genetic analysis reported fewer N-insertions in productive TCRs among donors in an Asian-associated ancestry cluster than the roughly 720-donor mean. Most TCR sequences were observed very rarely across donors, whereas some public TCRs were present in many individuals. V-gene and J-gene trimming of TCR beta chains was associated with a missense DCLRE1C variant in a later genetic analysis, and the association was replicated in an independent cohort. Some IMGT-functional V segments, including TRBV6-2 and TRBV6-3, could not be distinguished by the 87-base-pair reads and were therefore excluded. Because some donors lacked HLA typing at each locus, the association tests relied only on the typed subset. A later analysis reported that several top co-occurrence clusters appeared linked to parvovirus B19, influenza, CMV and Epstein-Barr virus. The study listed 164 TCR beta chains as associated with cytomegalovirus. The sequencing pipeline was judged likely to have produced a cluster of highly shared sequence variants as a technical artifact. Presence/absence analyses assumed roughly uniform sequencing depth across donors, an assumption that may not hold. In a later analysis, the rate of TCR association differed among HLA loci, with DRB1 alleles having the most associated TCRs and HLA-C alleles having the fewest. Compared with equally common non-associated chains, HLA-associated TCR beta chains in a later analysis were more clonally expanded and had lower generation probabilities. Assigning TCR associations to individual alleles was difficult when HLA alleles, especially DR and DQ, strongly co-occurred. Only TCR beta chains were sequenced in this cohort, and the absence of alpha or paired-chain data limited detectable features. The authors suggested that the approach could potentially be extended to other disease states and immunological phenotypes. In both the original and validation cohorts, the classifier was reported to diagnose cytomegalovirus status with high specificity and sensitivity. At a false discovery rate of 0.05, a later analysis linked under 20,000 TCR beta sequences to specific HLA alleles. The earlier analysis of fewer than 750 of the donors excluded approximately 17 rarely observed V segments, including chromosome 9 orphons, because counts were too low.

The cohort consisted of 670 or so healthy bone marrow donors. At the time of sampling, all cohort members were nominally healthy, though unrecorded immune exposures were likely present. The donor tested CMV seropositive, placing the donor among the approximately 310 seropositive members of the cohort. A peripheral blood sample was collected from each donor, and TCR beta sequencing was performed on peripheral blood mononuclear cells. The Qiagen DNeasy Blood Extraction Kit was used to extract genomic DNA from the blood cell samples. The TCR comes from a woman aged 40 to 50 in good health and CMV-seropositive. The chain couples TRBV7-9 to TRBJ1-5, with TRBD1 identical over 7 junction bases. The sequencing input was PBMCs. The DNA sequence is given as TGTGCCAGCAGCCTCGGACAGGCGGGAAATCAGCCCCAGCATTTT. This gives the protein CASSLGQAGNQPQHF.